This T cell receptor beta chain was recorded in a study of blood T cell repertoires in COVID-19. The overall study: Samples taken during acute and convalescent COVID-19 were collected in the United States, Italy and Spain.

The length of the CDR3 is 14 residues. Trimming removed 2 bases at V and 2 bases at J, with 10 bases between. CDR1 and CDR2 (germline): MNHNS, SASEGT. Authors' data handling: Estimation of nucleated cell counts was performed using reference gene primer amplification. Some clones are missing from TCRdb's copy, which holds only in-frame ones; the method was immunoSEQ multiplex PCR. Clone size and the V and J calls come from that table; the DNA yielded D and trimming. The table includes over 300,000 clones, almost 90% detected once. This rearrangement joins TRBV6-1 to TRBJ2-7; D unclear. The sequence derives from a man aged 18 to 30 with active or convalescent COVID-19. The sample comprised peripheral blood. Here the CDR3 reads CASSELPPPYEQYF. CDR3 DNA: TGTGCCAGCAGTGAACTACCACCCCCCTACGAGCAGTACTTC.